This T cell receptor (beta chain) was sequenced in a study of blood T cell repertoires in COVID-19. At the level of the study: Whether acute or convalescent, the COVID-19 samples came from the United States, Italy and Spain. T cells, B-cell-depleted T cells, or PBMCs supplied cDNA or gDNA.

V was shortened by 5 bases and J by 0 bases, with 17 bases between the two germline ends. Germline V gene sequence: CDR1 SGHRS, CDR2 YFSETQ. There are 17 residues in the CDR3. In the source study's methods: It was from reference gene primer amplification that nucleated cell counts were estimated. Measured with immunoSEQ multiplex PCR; TCRdb has only the in-frame clones, and not every one. D and trimming come from the DNA, and the V and J calls and clone size come from that table. The table records fewer than 350,000 clones, around 86% of them present only once. Sequencing used peripheral blood. The sequence came from a woman between 55 and 75 years old with active or convalescent COVID-19. The chain recombines TRBV5-1 with TRBJ2-2, with D maybe TRBD1 (5 bases). CDR3 in amino acids: CASSLKPGSPNTGELFF. For the CDR3, the DNA is TGCGCCAGCAGTTTAAAACCAGGGTCTCCGAACACCGGGGAGCTGTTTTTT.